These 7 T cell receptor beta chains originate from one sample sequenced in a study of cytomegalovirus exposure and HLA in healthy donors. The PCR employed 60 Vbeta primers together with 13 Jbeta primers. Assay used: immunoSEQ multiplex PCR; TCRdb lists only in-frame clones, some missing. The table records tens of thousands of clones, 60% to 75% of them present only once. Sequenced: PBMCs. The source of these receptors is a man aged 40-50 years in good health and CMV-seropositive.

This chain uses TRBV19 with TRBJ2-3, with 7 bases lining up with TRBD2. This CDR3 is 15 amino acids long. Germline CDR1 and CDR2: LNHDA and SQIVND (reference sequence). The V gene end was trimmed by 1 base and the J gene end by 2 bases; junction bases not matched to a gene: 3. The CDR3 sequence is CASSIGAGFTDTQYF. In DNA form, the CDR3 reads TGTGCCAGTAGTATAGGAGCGGGGTTCACAGATACGCAGTATTTT.

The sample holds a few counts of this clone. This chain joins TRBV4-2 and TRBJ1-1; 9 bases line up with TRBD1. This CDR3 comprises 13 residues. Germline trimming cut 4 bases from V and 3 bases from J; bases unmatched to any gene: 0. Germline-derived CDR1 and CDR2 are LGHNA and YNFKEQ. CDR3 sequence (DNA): TGTGCCAGCAGCCGACAGGGGGACACTGAAGCTTTCTTT. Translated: CASSRQGDTEAFF.

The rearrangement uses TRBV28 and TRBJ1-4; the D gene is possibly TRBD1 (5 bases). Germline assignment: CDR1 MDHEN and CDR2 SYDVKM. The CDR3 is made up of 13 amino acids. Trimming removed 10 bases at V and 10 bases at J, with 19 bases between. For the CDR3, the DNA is TGTGCCACCTCGGACCTACAAAGGGGAAAACTGTTTTTT. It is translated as CATSDLQRGKLFF.

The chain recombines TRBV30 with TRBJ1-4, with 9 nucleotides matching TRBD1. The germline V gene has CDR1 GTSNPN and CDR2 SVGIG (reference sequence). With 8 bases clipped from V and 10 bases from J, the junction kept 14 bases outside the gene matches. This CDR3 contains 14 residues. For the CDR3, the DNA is TGTGCCGGCCGAGGCGGGACAGGGAGGGGAAAACTGTTTTTT. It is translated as CAGRGGTGRGKLFF.

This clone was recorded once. The chain's CDR3 is CASSFIGQANTEAFF. The CDR3 nucleotides read TGTGCCAGCAGTTTCATCGGACAGGCGAACACTGAAGCTTTCTTT. This rearrangement joins TRBV28 to TRBJ1-1; TRBD1 matches 7 bases. From germline, CDR1 is MDHEN and CDR2 SYDVKM. The V segment lost 3 bases and the J segment 1 base; nucleotides outside the gene matches: 5. CDR3 length: 15 residues. The full variable domain, completed using reference TRBV28 and TRBJ1-1, is DVKVTQSSRYLVKRTGEKVFLECVQDMDHENMFWYRQDPGLGLRLIYFSYDVKMKEKGDIPEGYSVSREKKERFSLILESASTNQTSMYLCASSFIGQANTEAFFGQGTRLTVV.

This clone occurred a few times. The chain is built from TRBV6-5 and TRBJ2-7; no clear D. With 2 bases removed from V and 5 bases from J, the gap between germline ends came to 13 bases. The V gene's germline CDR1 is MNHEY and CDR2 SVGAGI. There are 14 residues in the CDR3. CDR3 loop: CASSYRALENEQYF. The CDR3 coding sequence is TGTGCCAGCAGTTACCGCGCGCTTGAAAACGAGCAGTACTTC.

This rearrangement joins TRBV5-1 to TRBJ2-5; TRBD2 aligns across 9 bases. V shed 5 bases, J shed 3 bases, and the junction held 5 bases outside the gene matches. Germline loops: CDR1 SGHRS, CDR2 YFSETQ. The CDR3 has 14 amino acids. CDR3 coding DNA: TGCGCCAGCAGACCGGGACTAGCCAAAGAGACCCAGTACTTC. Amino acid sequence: CASRPGLAKETQYF.